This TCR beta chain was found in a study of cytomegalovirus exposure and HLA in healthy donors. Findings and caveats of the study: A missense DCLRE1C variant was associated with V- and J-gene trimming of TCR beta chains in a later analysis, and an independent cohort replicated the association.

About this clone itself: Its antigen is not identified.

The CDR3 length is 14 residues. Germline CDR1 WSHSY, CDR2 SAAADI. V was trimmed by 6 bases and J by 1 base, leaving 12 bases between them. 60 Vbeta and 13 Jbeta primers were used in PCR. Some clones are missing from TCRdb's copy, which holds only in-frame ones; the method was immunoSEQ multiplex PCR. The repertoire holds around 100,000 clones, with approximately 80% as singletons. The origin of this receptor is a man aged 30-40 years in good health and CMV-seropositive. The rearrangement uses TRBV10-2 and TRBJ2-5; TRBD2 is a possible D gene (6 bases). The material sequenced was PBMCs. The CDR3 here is CASSFLTSQETQYF. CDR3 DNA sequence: TGCGCCAGCAGCTTCTTGACTAGCCAAGAGACCCAGTACTTC.